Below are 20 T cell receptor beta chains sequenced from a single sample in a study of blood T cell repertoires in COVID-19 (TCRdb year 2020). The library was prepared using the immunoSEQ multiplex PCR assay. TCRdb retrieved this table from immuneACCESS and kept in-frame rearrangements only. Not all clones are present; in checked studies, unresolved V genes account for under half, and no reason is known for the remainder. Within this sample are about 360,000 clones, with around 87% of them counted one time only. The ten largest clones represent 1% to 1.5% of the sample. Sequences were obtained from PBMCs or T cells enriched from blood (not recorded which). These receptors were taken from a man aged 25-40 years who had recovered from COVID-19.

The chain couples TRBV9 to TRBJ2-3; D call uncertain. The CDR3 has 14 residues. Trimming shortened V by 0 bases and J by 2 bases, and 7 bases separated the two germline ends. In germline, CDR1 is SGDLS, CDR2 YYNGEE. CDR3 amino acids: CASSVGPVTDTQYF. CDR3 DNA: TGTGCCAGCAGCGTAGGGCCAGTCACAGATACGCAGTATTTT.

The CDR3, as DNA: TGTGCCAGCAGTCCCTTGGACAGGGGAACACAGCCCCAGCATTTT. It codes for CASSPLDRGTQPQHF. The rearrangement links TRBV6-5 to TRBJ1-5; TRBD1 aligns across 9 bases. Trimming at V came to 5 bases and at J to 7 bases, leaving 9 bases not matched to a gene. Per the germline V gene, CDR1 is MNHEY and CDR2 is SVGAGI. This CDR3 is built from 15 residues.

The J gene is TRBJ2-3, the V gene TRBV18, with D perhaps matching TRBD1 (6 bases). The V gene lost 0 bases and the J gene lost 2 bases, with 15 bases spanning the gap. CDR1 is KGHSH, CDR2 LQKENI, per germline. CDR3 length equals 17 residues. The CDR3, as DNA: TGTGCCAGCTCACCACCACAAGGACAGCGGATCACAGATACGCAGTATTTT. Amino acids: CASSPPQGQRITDTQYF.

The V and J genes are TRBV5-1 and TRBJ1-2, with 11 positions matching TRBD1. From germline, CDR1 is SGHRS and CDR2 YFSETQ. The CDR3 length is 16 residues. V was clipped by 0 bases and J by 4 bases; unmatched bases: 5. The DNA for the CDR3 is TGCGCCAGCAGCTTGGCCTCAGGACAGGGGGCCTATGGCTACACCTTC. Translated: CASSLASGQGAYGYTF.

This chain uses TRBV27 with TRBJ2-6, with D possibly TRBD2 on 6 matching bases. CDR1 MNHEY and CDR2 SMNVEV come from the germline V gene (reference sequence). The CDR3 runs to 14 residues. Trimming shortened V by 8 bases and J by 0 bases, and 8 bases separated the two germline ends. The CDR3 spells CASLGGSGANVLTF. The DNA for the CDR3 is TGTGCCAGCCTCGGGGGCTCTGGGGCCAACGTCCTGACTTTC.

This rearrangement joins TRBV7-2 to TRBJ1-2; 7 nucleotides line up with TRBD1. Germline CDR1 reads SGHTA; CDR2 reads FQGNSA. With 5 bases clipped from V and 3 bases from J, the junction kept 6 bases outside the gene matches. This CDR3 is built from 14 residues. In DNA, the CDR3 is TGTGCCAGCAGCGAAGGGGGCAGATACTATGGCTACACCTTC. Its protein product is CASSEGGRYYGYTF.

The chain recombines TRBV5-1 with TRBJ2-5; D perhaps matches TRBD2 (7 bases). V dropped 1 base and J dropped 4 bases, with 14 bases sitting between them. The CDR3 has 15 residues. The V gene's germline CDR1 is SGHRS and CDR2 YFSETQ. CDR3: CASSLMWGGRETQYF. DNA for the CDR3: TGCGCCAGCAGCTTGATGTGGGGGGGCCGAGAGACCCAGTACTTC.

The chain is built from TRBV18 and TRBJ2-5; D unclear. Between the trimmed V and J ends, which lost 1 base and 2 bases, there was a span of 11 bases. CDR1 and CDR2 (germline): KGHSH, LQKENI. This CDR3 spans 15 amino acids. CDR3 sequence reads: CASSPLLSEQETQYF. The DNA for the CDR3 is TGTGCCAGCTCACCACTCCTTTCAGAACAAGAGACCCAGTACTTC.

The DNA for the CDR3 is TGTGCCAGCAGTTCTTCTAGGAATTCACCCCTCCACTTT. Amino acids: CASSSSRNSPLHF. The gene calls are TRBV12-3 or TRBV12-4 and TRBJ1-6; D remains ambiguous. V lost 4 bases, J lost 7 bases, and 8 bases lay in between. The CDR3 spans 13 residues.

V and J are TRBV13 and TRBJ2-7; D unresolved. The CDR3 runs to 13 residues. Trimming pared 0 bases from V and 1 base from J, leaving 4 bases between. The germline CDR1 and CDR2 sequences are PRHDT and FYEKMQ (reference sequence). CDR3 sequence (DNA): TGTGCCAGCAGCTTAGGGTCTTCCTACGAGCAGTACTTC. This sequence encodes CASSLGSSYEQYF.

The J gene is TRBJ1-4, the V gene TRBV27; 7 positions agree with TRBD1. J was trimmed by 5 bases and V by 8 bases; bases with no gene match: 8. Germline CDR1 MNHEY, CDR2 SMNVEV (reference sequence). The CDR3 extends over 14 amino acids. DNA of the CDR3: TGTGCCAGCGGCCACAGGGGATCGAATGAAAAACTGTTTTTT. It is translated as CASGHRGSNEKLFF.

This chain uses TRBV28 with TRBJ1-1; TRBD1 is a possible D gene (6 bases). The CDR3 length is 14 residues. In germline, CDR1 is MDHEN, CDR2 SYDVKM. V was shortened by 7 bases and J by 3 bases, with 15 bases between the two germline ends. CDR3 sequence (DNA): TGTGCCAGCACTGGGGGCGCTCAGGACACTGAAGCTTTCTTT. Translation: CASTGGAQDTEAFF.

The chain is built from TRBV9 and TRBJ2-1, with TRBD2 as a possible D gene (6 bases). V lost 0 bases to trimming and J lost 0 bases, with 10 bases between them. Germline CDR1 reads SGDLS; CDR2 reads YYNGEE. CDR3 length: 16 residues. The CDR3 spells CASSVAGGVSYNEQFF. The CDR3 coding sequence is TGTGCCAGCAGCGTAGCTGGCGGGGTCTCCTACAATGAGCAGTTCTTC.

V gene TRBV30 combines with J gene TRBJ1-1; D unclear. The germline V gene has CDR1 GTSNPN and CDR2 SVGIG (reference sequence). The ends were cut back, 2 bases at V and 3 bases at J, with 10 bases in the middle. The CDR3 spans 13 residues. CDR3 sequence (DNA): TGTGCCTGGAGTCGGTCCGAGTACACTGAAGCTTTCTTT. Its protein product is CAWSRSEYTEAFF.

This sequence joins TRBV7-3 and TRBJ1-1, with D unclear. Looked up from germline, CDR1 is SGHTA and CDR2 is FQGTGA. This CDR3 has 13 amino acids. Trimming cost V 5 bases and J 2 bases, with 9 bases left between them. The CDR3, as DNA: TGTGCCAGCAGCCACGGGAGCAACACTGAAGCTTTCTTT. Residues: CASSHGSNTEAFF.

CDR3 protein: CASSSPLANTDTQYF. The DNA for the CDR3 is TGTGCCAGCAGTTCGCCCCTAGCGAACACAGATACGCAGTATTTT. This chain links TRBV6-2 or TRBV6-3 with TRBJ2-3; the D gene is possibly TRBD2 (6 bases). Germline V gene data show CDR1 as MNHEY and CDR2 as SVGEGT. This CDR3 has 15 amino acids. The ends were cut back, 4 bases at V and 2 bases at J, with 13 bases in the middle.

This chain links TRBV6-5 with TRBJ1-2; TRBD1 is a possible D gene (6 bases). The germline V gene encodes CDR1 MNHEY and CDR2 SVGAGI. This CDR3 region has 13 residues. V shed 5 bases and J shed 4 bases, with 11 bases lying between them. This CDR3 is CASSLTGTYGYTF. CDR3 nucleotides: TGTGCCAGCAGTCTTACAGGGACCTATGGCTACACCTTC.

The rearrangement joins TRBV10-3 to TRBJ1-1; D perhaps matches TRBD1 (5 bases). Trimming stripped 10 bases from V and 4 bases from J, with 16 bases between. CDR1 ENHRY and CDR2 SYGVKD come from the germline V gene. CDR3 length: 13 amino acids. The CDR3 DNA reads TGTGCCACCTCTCAGGGCTCGGTCACTGAAGCTTTCTTT. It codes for CATSQGSVTEAFF.

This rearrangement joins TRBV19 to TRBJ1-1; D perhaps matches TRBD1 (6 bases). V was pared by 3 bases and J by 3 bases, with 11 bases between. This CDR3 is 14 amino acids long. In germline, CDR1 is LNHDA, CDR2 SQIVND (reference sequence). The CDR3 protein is CASSIPGVDTEAFF. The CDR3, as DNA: TGTGCCAGTAGTATTCCAGGGGTGGACACTGAAGCTTTCTTT.

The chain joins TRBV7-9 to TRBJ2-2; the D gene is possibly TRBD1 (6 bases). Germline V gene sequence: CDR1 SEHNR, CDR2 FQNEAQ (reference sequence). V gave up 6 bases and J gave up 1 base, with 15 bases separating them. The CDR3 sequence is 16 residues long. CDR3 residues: CASRGLGDMNTGELFF. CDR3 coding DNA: TGTGCCAGCAGGGGTTTAGGGGACATGAACACCGGGGAGCTGTTTTTT.